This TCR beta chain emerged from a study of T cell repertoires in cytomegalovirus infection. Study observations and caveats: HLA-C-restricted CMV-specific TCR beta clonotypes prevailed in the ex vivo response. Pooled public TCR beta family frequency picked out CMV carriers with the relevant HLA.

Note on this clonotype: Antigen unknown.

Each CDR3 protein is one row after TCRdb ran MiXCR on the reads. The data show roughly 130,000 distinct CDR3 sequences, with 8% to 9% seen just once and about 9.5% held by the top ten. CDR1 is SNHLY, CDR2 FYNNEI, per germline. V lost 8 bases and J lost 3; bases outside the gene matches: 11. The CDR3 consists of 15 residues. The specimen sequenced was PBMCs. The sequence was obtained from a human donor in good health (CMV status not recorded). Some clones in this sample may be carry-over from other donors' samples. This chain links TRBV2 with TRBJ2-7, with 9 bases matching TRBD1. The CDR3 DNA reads TGTGCCAGCCTACGCCTCCGGGACAGGGACTACGAGCAGTACTTC. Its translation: CASLRLRDRDYEQYF.